A selection of T cell receptor beta chains follows, all from one sample in a study of neoadjuvant anti-PD-1 for oral cavity cancer. TCRdb's table, derived via immunoSEQ multiplex PCR, lists solely in-frame clones and lacks some. The sample records around 24,000 clones, roughly a quarter being singletons. The input for sequencing was tumor tissue, taken after nivolumab (anti-PD-1) treatment. The source is a person between 40 and 85 years old with oral cavity squamous cell carcinoma. Both conserved end residues are part of each CDR3. D genes are given only for firm matches. Clone size is given for some rows only: seen once, a few or many times, or a class if the clone is expanded.

>TRBV9|TRBJ1-5|once|NA
TGTGCCAGCAGCGTCGGCAGGGCGAATCAGCCCCAGCATTTT
CASSVGRANQPQHF
>TRBV5-1|TRBJ1-4|NA|NA
TGCGCCAGCAGCCAAGGGACGGGTAATGAAAAACTGTTTTTT
CASSQGTGNEKLFF
>TRBV11-2|TRBJ2-5|NA|NA
TGTGCCAGCAGCTTGGACAGAAAAGAGACCCAGTACTTC
CASSLDRKETQYF
>TRBV4-1|TRBJ2-2|NA|TRBD2
TGCGCCAGCAGCCAAGGTCTAGCGGGCCCGAGAACCGGGGAGCTGTTTTTT
CASSQGLAGPRTGELFF
>TRBV30|TRBJ1-1|few|NA
TGTACGGGTTCCAGTCTCAACACTGAAGCTTTCTTT
CTGSSLNTEAFF
>TRBV7-9|TRBJ1-5|few|NA
TGTGCCAGCAGCTTAGGGCGGGGGCGAAATCAGCCCCAGCATTTT
CASSLGRGRNQPQHF
>TRBV2|TRBJ1-2|NA|TRBD1
TGTGCCAGCAGCCCGGGACAGACTTCTTCCGGCTACACCTTC
CASSPGQTSSGYTF
>TRBV5-4|TRBJ2-1|NA|NA
TGTGCCAGCAGTTCCCGGGGTTACAATGAGCAGTTCTTC
CASSSRGYNEQFF
>TRBV7-9|TRBJ1-1|NA|NA
TGTGCCAGCAGACCCCTACTTCGGGTTGGCACTGAAGCTTTCTTT
CASRPLLRVGTEAFF
>TRBV19|TRBJ2-6|few|NA
TGTGCCAGTAGTCTTACAGTAGTTGGGGACTCTGGGGCCAACGTCCTGACTTTC
CASSLTVVGDSGANVLTF
>TRBV5-4|TRBJ2-6|few|NA
TGTGCCAGCAGCTTCCAGGGTACTGGGGCCAACGTCCTGACTTTC
CASSFQGTGANVLTF
>TRBV18|TRBJ2-3|few|NA
TGTGCCAGCTCACCAGGGGATAGCACAGATACGCAGTATTTT
CASSPGDSTDTQYF
>TRBV5-6|TRBJ1-6|NA|NA
TGTGCCAGCAGCTTGGGGGGTGGCCCCTATAATTCACCCCTCCACTTT
CASSLGGGPYNSPLHF
>TRBV9|TRBJ2-1|once|NA
TGTGCCAGCAGCGTAGGGGTCGGCAGGGCAGCCTACAATGAGCAGTTCTTC
CASSVGVGRAAYNEQFF
>TRBV18|TRBJ1-5|NA|TRBD1
TGTGCCAGCTCGCGGGACAGTCTTAGCAATCAGCCCCAGCATTTT
CASSRDSLSNQPQHF
>TRBV5-1|TRBJ1-1|NA|NA
TGCGCCAGCCGCAGGGGACTGAACACTGAAGCTTTCTTT
CASRRGLNTEAFF
>TRBV6-6|TRBJ2-2|NA|TRBD2
TGTGCCAGCAGTTGGGGAGGGGAAGGAAACACCGGGGAGCTGTTTTTT
CASSWGGEGNTGELFF
>TRBV7-2|TRBJ2-2|few|NA
TGTGCCAGCAGCTTAATCGGCGGGGGGGAGCTGTTTTTT
CASSLIGGGELFF
>TRBV18|TRBJ2-1|NA|TRBD1
TGTGCCAGCGATGCAGGGGGCCGCTACAATGAGCAGTTCTTC
CASDAGGRYNEQFF
>TRBV28|TRBJ1-4|NA|NA
TGTGCCAGCAGTGGTCGATCACTCGCGGGGCGGGAATGGGGTGAAAAACTGTTTTTT
CASSGRSLAGREWGEKLFF
>TRBV5-1|TRBJ1-2|few|NA
TGCGCCAGCAGCTTGTTACAGGGACGTGGGTATGGCTACACCTTC
CASSLLQGRGYGYTF
>TRBV28|TRBJ2-7|NA|TRBD1
TGTGCCAGCAGTGCGACCCGGACAGGGGTGAGGAACGAGCAGTACTTC
CASSATRTGVRNEQYF
>TRBV20-1|TRBJ2-1|NA|NA
TGCAGTGCTAAGGACATTGTACACCAGTTCTTC
CSAKDIVHQFF
>TRBV27|TRBJ2-7|NA|TRBD2
TGTGCCAGCAGTCCAAAGGCTAGCGGGAGGTTCTACGAGCAGTACTTC
CASSPKASGRFYEQYF
>TRBV5-1|TRBJ1-5|NA|TRBD1
TGCGCCAGCAGTGATCGACCAGGGGGCGGGCAGCCCCAGCATTTT
CASSDRPGGGQPQHF
>TRBV30|TRBJ1-2|NA|TRBD1
TGTGCCTGGAGGGGGAACAGGGGCGGAGGCTACACCTTC
CAWRGNRGGGYTF